The 17 T cell receptor beta chains reported below all come from one sample, sequenced in a study of cytotoxic CD8 clonotypes in ibrutinib-treated CLL (dated by TCRdb to the early 2020s). The time point label corresponds to: 12 months on ibrutinib. Library generation was performed with the immunoSEQ multiplex PCR assay. TCRdb's version of the immuneACCESS table is confined to in-frame rearrangements and falls short of the full clone set. An unresolved V gene accounts for under half of the shortfall where checked; the remainder is of unknown origin. This sample comprises about 140,000 clones, 85% to 95% of them detected only once. Roughly 10% of the sample lies in the top ten. Source: PBMCs, taken after 12 months of ibrutinib treatment. The receptor source for this set is a human donor with chronic lymphocytic leukemia.

This chain links TRBV9 with TRBJ1-5; no clear D. CDR3 length: 15 amino acids. Trimming left V 0 bases short and J 4 bases short, with 11 bases between. Germline V CDR1 and CDR2: SGDLS, YYNGEE. The CDR3 is CASSVGAGRNQPQHF. DNA for the CDR3: TGTGCCAGCAGCGTAGGGGCAGGTCGGAATCAGCCCCAGCATTTT. The complete variable domain, with remaining parts taken from reference TRBV9 and TRBJ1-5, reads DSGVTQTPKHLITATGQRVTLRCSPRSGDLSVYWYQQSLDQGLQFLIQYYNGEERAKGNILERFSAQQFPDLHSELNLSSLELGDSALYFCASSVGAGRNQPQHFGDGTRLSIL.

The chain couples TRBV5-1 to TRBJ1-1; no definite D call. V lost 4 bases, J lost 5 bases, and 15 bases lay in between. The germline gives CDR1 SGHRS, CDR2 YFSETQ. The CDR3 spans 14 residues. CDR3: CASSPFRLGTEAFF. The DNA for the CDR3 is TGCGCCAGCAGCCCATTCCGCCTAGGGACTGAAGCTTTCTTT.

This clone was seen a handful of times. J is TRBJ1-1 and V is TRBV27; D remains unclear. V was trimmed by 3 bases and J by 6 bases, leaving 14 bases between them. The CDR3 contains 14 residues. Per germline, CDR1 MNHEY and CDR2 SMNVEV (reference sequence). CDR3 region: CASSFPPPPAEAFF. The CDR3 nucleotides are TGTGCCAGCAGTTTTCCCCCCCCACCGGCTGAAGCTTTCTTT.

This chain links TRBV11-2 with TRBJ2-3, with TRBD2 identical over 9 bases. V shed 5 bases, J shed 2 bases, and the junction held 11 bases outside the gene matches. Per the germline V gene, CDR1 is SGHAT and CDR2 is FQNNGV. The CDR3 spans 17 residues. CDR3 in amino acids: CASSPRGTSSYTDTQYF. CDR3 nucleotides: TGTGCCAGCAGCCCCCGCGGGACTAGCAGTTACACAGATACGCAGTATTTT.

The rearrangement joins TRBV29-1 to TRBJ1-2; a weak D match, TRBD1 (6 bases). The CDR3 contains 15 residues. Germline V gene lookup returns CDR1 SQVTM and CDR2 ANQGSEA. Trimming removed 6 bases at V and 3 bases at J, with 20 bases between. CDR3 amino acids: CSVRAGRGPDYGYTF. The DNA for the CDR3 is TGCAGCGTCCGGGCGGGTCGGGGGCCTGACTATGGCTACACCTTC.

The chain has TRBV28 and TRBJ2-7; tentatively, D is TRBD2 (6 bases). Germline values: CDR1 MDHEN, CDR2 SYDVKM. This CDR3 has 14 residues. V lost 6 bases and J 10 bases, leaving 22 bases between the germline ends. The CDR3 DNA follows: TGTGCCAGCAGCCCAGTCCGGGACTCGGTCTTTCAGTACTTC. Protein product: CASSPVRDSVFQYF.

The chain combines TRBV28 with TRBJ2-3; possible D gene TRBD2, 7 bases. CDR3 size: 15 residues. Germline values: CDR1 MDHEN, CDR2 SYDVKM. The V gene lost 6 bases and the J gene lost 8 bases, with 21 bases spanning the gap. The DNA for the CDR3 is TGTGCCAGCAGCCCCCCCCGCGGGAGAGGGGGTACGCAGTATTTT. Its translation: CASSPPRGRGGTQYF. The complete variable domain, with remaining parts taken from reference TRBV28 and TRBJ2-3, reads DVKVTQSSRYLVKRTGEKVFLECVQDMDHENMFWYRQDPGLGLRLIYFSYDVKMKEKGDIPEGYSVSREKKERFSLILESASTNQTSMYLCASSPPRGRGGTQYFGPGTRLTVL.

The V and J genes are TRBV5-1 and TRBJ2-4; tentative D call: TRBD1 (5 bases). Germline CDR1 and CDR2: SGHRS and YFSETQ. The CDR3 is 11 amino acids. Trimming shortened V by 4 bases and J by 16 bases, and 15 bases separated the two germline ends. This CDR3 is CASSAGNIPYF. In nucleotides, the CDR3 is TGCGCCAGCAGCGCAGGGAACATTCCCTACTTC.

The chain recombines TRBV27 with TRBJ2-2, with D uncertain. The CDR3 totals 14 residues. Germline CDR1 and CDR2: MNHEY and SMNVEV (reference sequence). V lost 4 bases, J lost 4 bases, and 10 bases lay in between. DNA of the CDR3: TGTGCCAGCAGTTCCCCCAGGAGCACCGGGGAGCTGTTTTTT. Translation: CASSSPRSTGELFF.

This chain's CDR3 is CATREEGETQYF. The DNA of the CDR3 is TGTGCCACCAGAGAGGAAGGGGAGACCCAGTACTTC. V gene TRBV25-1 combines with J gene TRBJ2-5; D call uncertain. The V and J ends lost 10 bases and 5 bases respectively, with 14 bases between them. Germline V CDR1 and CDR2: MGHDK, SYGVNS. The CDR3 has 12 amino acids.

The chain joins TRBV29-1 to TRBJ2-7; 12 bases fit TRBD2. The CDR3 runs 16 residues. Germline V CDR1 and CDR2: SQVTM, ANQGSEA. With 6 bases clipped from V and 4 bases from J, the junction kept 13 bases outside the gene matches. The CDR3 spells CSVQTLTSGSGYEQYF. The CDR3 DNA reads TGCAGCGTCCAAACCTTGACTAGCGGGAGCGGGTACGAGCAGTACTTC.

The CDR3 DNA reads TGTGCCAGCGGTCCGGCGCCGGATGGCTACACCTTC. Residues: CASGPAPDGYTF. V gene TRBV27 combines with J gene TRBJ1-2, with D unresolved. V was pared by 8 bases and J by 6 bases, with 13 bases between. This CDR3 has 12 residues. Germline assignment: CDR1 MNHEY and CDR2 SMNVEV (reference sequence).

In nucleotides, the CDR3 is TGCGCCAGCAGCTCTGGGGGATATTCAAGCGAGCAGTACTTC. Its protein product is CASSSGGYSSEQYF. The chain links TRBV5-1 to TRBJ2-7; perhaps D is TRBD1 or TRBD2 (5 bases each). The CDR3 spans 14 residues. In germline, CDR1 is SGHRS, CDR2 YFSETQ. V lost 3 bases, J lost 6 bases, and 16 bases lay in between.

V usage is TRBV18 and J usage is TRBJ2-1; TRBD1 agrees at 9 bases. This CDR3 comprises 17 residues. Germline V gene data show CDR1 as KGHSH and CDR2 as LQKENI. The V segment lost 5 bases and the J segment 8 bases; nucleotides outside the gene matches: 16. CDR3 in DNA: TGTGCCAGCTCAACAACAGCCGGGACAGGGTCGGATTATGAGCAGTTCTTC. It specifies CASSTTAGTGSDYEQFF.

The V and J genes are TRBV7-3 and TRBJ2-2; tentative D call: TRBD2 (7 bases). CDR3 size: 23 residues. Germline CDR1 SGHTA, CDR2 FQGTGA. V lost 0 bases and J lost 1, with 30 bases in between. CDR3 in amino acids: CASSLTPRTVTLREFRNTGELFF. DNA for the CDR3: TGTGCCAGCAGCTTAACCCCCCGGACAGTGACGTTGCGGGAGTTTAGGAACACCGGGGAGCTGTTTTTT.

The gene calls are TRBV6-6 and TRBJ1-1; D remains unclear. Germline V gives CDR1 MNHNY, CDR2 SVGAGI (reference sequence). The CDR3 has 12 residues. Trimming removed 6 bases at V and 0 bases at J, with 5 bases between. This CDR3 reads CASRQLNTEAFF. DNA of the CDR3: TGTGCCAGCAGACAGTTGAACACTGAAGCTTTCTTT.

The V call is TRBV6-5, the J call TRBJ2-7; TRBD2 might be the D (5 bases). The CDR3 runs to 13 residues. The germline V and J ends were trimmed by 7 bases and 3 bases, with 13 bases remaining between them. The germline V gene has CDR1 MNHEY and CDR2 SVGAGI. The CDR3 region is CASTLILGYEQYF. The CDR3 DNA follows: TGTGCCAGCACCCTCATACTAGGCTACGAGCAGTACTTC.